This T cell receptor beta chain was found in a study of beta chain features in type 1 diabetes. The sequenced template was cDNA made from the entire isolated RNA. Here immunoSEQ multiplex PCR was the method, and the copy in TCRdb shows in-frame clones only, minus some. The table lists hundreds of thousands of clones, less than 10% of them singletons, with more than 0.4% in the top ten. The ends lost 6 bases at V and 0 bases at J; junction bases unmatched: 12. Germline CDR1 and CDR2: MDHEN and SYDVKM. The CDR3 runs 17 residues. This clone was picked up a small number of times. The sequencing sample was made of central memory CD4+ T cells from blood. V usage is TRBV28 and J usage is TRBJ2-7, with 9 bases aligning to TRBD2. The source is a woman aged 18-30 years in good health. CDR3 bases: TGTGCCAGCAGGCGAGCGGGAGGCTTCTCGAGCTCCTACGAGCAGTACTTC. It is translated as CASRRAGGFSSSYEQYF.